This T cell receptor (beta chain) is from a study of blood T cell repertoires in COVID-19. Study at large: Some COVID-19 samples were acute and others convalescent; all came from the United States, Italy and Spain. The cDNA or gDNA used as material had been derived from T cells, B-cell-depleted T cells, or PBMCs.

Germline V gives CDR1 SGDLS, CDR2 YYNGEE. The CDR3 covers 14 residues. V lost 3 bases and J 7 bases, leaving 13 bases between the germline ends. Methods used by the authors: Reference gene primer amplification gave nucleated cell count estimates. TCRdb's table, derived via immunoSEQ multiplex PCR, lists solely in-frame clones and lacks some. D and trimming come from the DNA, and the V and J calls and clone size come from that table. Of about 480,000 clones listed, roughly 89% are singletons. The chain uses TRBV9 and TRBJ1-4; D is perhaps TRBD1 (6 bases). The receptor was derived from a woman aged 30 to 39 with acute or convalescent COVID-19. Input material: peripheral blood. The CDR3 is CASSGGTGSEKLFF. The DNA of the CDR3 is TGTGCCAGCAGCGGAGGCACAGGGTCTGAAAAACTGTTTTTT.